This T cell receptor (beta chain) was sequenced for a study of shared clonotypes between healthy human individuals. Produced via immunoSEQ multiplex PCR; TCRdb's table is partial and in-frame only. The sample lists over a million clones, 65% to 80% occurring once. The CD4+ fraction was divided into a CD45RA+ naive subset and a CD45RA-negative memory subset. The CDR3 loop spans 15 amino acids. The germline V gene has CDR1 LGHNA and CDR2 YNFKEQ. V was shortened by 4 bases and J by 4 bases, with 16 bases between the two germline ends. This clonotype was obtained from a man younger than 35 in good health. The sequenced sample consisted of memory CD4+ T cells sorted from blood. The sample's subset: CD45RA-negative fraction. The chain uses TRBV4-2 and TRBJ1-2; no clear D gene. CDR3 nucleotide sequence: TGTGCCAGCAGCCCCCGAGAAGCGGGTGGCTATGGCTACACCTTC. Protein product: CASSPREAGGYGYTF.